This T cell receptor beta chain was documented in a study of technical replicates of blood from a few donors (dated 2017 in TCRdb). Inclusive of the bounding cysteine and phenylalanine, the CDR3 is 13 residues long. Solely the CDR3 DNA is kept, with 39 bases framed from the first base. From the germline V gene (reference sequence), CDR1 is SGHNT and CDR2 is YYREEE. Trimming at the junction amounts to 0 bases on V and 1 base on J, and the germline ends lie 4 bases apart. Library preparation employed the immunoSEQ multiplex PCR assay. The source is immuneACCESS, and TCRdb retained only in-frame sequences with V and J called. Part of the clones is not carried over; for the studies checked, unresolved V genes explain less than half of this, and the remainder is unexplained. The sample table holds about 91,000 clones, of which about 90% were seen once. The ten top clones hold under 0.3% of the sample.

This clone has a single count. Its antigen is not yet known. Per-base qualities were not stored, and no clone one base away is much larger. This TCR was sampled from a human donor in good health. The rearrangement joined TRBV5-4 to TRBJ1-1; the D gene cannot be resolved reliably. The sample was T cells isolated from PBMCs. The nucleotides are TGTGCCAGCAGCTTGGGCGCGAACACTGAAGCTTTCTTT. This codes for CASSLGANTEAFF.